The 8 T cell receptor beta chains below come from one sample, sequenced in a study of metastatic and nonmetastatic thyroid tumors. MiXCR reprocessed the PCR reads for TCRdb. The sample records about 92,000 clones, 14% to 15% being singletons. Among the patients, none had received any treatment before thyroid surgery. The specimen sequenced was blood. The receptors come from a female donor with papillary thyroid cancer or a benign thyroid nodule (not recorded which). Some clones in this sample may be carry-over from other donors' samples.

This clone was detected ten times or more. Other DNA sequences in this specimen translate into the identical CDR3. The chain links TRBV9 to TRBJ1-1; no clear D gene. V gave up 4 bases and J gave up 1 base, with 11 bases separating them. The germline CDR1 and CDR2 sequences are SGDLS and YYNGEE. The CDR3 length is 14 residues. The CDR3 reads CASSPARGNTEAFF. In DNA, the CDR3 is TGTGCCAGCAGCCCCGCCCGAGGGAACACTGAAGCTTTCTTT.

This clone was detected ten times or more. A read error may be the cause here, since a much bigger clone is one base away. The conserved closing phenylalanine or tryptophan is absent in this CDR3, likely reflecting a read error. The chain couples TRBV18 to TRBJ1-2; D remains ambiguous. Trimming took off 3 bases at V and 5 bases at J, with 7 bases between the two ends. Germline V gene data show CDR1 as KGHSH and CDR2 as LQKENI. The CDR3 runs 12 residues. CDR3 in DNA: TGTGCCAGCTCACCCCACGTATATGGCTACACCTCC. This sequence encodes CASSPHVYGYTS.

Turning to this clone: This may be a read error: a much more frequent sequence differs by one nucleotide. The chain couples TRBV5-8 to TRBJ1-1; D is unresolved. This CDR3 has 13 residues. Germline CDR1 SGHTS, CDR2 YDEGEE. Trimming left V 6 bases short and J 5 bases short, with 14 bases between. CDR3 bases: TGTGCCAGCATCACTTCAGCCAAAACTGAAGCTTTCTTT. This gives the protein CASITSAKTEAFF.

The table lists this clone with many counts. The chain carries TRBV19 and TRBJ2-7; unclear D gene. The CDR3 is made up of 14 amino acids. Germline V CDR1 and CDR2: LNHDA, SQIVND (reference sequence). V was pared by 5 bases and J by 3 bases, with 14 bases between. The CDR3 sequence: CASSWQEGDYEQYF. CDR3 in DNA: TGTGCCAGTAGTTGGCAGGAAGGAGACTACGAGCAGTACTTC. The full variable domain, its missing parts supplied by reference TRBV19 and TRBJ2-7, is DGGITQSPKYLFRKEGQNVTLSCEQNLNHDAMYWYRQDPGQGLRLIYYSQIVNDFQKGDIAEGYSVSREKKESFPLTVTSAQKNPTAFYLCASSWQEGDYEQYFGPGTRLTVT.

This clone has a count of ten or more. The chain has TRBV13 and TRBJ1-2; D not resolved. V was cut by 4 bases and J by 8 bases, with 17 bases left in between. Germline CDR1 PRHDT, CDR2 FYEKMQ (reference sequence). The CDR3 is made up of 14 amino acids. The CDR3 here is CASSSRTTASGYTF. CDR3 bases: TGTGCCAGCAGCTCTAGGACTACAGCTTCGGGCTACACCTTC.

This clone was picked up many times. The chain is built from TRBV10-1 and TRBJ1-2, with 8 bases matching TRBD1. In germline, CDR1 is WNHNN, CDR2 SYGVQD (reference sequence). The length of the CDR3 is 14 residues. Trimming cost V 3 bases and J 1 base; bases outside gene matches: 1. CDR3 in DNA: TGCGCCAGCAGTGACACAGGGGGTAACTATGGCTACACCTTC. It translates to CASSDTGGNYGYTF.

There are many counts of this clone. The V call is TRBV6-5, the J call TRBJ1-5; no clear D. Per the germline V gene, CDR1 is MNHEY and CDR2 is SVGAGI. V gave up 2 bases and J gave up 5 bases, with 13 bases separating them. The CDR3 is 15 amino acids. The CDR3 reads CASSYGQAVDQPQHF. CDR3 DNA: TGTGCCAGCAGTTACGGTCAGGCGGTCGATCAGCCCCAGCATTTT.

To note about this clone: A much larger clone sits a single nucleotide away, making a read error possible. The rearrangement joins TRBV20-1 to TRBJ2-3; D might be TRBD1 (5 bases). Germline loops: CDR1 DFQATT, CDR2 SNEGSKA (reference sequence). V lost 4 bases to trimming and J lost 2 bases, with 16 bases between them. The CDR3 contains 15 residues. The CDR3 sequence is CSATGSASYTDTQYF. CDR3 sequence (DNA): TGCAGTGCTACAGGGTCTGCATCATACACAGATACGCAGTATTTT.